This is a list of T cell receptor beta chains from one sample in a study of cytomegalovirus exposure and HLA in healthy donors. TCRdb's copy holds only in-frame clones and misses some; the assay was immunoSEQ multiplex PCR. The table lists over 55,000 clones, around 90% of them singletons. The sequenced material came from PBMCs. These receptors came from a man aged 18 to 29 in good health and CMV-seronegative. The CDR3 runs from the conserved cysteine through the conserved F or W. Fields, in order: J gene, V gene, D gene, CDR3 protein, CDR3 DNA. A D gene is named only where the DNA matches it firmly.

TRBJ2-7 | TRBV19 | . | CASSTNSYEQYF | TGTGCCAGTAGTACCAACTCCTACGAGCAGTACTTC
TRBJ2-1 | TRBV6-1 | TRBD2 | CASSSIGLAGEFF | TGTGCCAGCAGTTCCATTGGACTAGCTGGAGAATTCTTC
TRBJ2-2 | TRBV14 | TRBD2 | CASSQVSSGNTGELFF | TGTGCCAGCAGCCAAGTCTCTAGCGGGAACACCGGGGAGCTGTTTTTT
TRBJ2-7 | TRBV29-1 | . | CSARTGWEVMEQYF | TGCAGCGCCCGGACTGGATGGGAGGTGATGGAGCAGTACTTC
TRBJ2-7 | TRBV4-1 | TRBD2 | CASSALGREGGYEQYF | TGCGCCAGCAGCGCACTGGGGCGGGAGGGCGGGTACGAGCAGTACTTC
TRBJ2-1 | TRBV25-1 | TRBD2 | CASSSLAGSYNEQFF | TGTGCCAGCAGTTCCCTAGCGGGCTCCTACAATGAGCAGTTCTTC
TRBJ1-1 | TRBV28 | . | CASSPSTEAFF | TGTGCCAGCAGCCCCAGCACTGAAGCTTTCTTT
TRBJ2-3 | TRBV14 | TRBD1 | CASSRDRSADTQYF | TGTGCCAGCAGCCGGGACAGGAGCGCAGATACGCAGTATTTT
TRBJ2-7 | TRBV6-1 | TRBD2 | CASSRTSGRYEQYF | TGTGCCAGCAGTCGGACTAGCGGGAGGTACGAGCAGTACTTC
TRBJ2-3 | TRBV28 | . | CASSPGQFADTQYF | TGTGCCAGCAGCCCTGGGCAATTTGCAGATACGCAGTATTTT
TRBJ2-3 | TRBV2 | TRBD2 | CASSDGSGRRTDTQYF | TGTGCCAGCAGTGATGGGAGCGGGAGACGCACAGATACGCAGTATTTT
TRBJ1-2 | TRBV30 | TRBD1 | CAWSFGQGYGYTF | TGTGCCTGGAGTTTCGGACAGGGCTATGGCTACACCTTC
TRBJ1-2 | TRBV5-5 | . | CASSAPGKNYGYTF | TGTGCCAGCAGCGCCCCAGGGAAAAACTATGGCTACACCTTC
TRBJ2-6 | TRBV19 | TRBD1 | CATLPGTGVSGANVLTF | TGTGCCACTCTCCCCGGGACAGGGGTCTCTGGGGCCAACGTCCTGACTTTC